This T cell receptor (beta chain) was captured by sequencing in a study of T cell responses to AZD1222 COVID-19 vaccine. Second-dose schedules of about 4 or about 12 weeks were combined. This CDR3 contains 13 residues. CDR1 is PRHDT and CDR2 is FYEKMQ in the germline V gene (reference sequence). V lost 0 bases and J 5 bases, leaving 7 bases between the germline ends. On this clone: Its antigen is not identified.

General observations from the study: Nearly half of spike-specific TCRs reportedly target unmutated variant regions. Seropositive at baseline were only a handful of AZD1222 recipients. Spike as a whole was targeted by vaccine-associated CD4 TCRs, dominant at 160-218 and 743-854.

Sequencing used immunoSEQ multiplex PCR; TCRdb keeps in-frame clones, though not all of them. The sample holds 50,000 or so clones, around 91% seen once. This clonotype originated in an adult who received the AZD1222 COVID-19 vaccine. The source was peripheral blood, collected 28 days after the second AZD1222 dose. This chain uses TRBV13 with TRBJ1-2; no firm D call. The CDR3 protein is CASSLGGDYGYTF. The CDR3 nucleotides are TGTGCCAGCAGCTTAGGCGGGGATTATGGCTACACCTTC.